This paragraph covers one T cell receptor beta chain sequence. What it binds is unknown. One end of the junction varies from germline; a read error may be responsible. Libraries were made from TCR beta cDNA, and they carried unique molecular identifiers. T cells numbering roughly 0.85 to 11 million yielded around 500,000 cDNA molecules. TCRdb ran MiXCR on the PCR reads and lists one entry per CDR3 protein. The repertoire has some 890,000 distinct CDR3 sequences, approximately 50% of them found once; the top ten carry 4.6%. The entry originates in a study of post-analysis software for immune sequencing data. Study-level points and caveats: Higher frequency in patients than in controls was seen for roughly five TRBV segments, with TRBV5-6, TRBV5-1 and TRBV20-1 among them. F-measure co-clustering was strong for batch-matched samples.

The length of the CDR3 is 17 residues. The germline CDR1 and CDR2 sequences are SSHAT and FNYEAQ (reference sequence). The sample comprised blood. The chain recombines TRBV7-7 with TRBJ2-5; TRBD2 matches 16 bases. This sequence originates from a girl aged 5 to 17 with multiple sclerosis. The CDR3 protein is CASSPGTSGRAGETQYF. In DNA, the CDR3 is TGTGCTAGCAGCCCTGGGACTAGCGGGAGGGCCGGGGAGACCCAGTACTTC.